Sequencing of this T cell receptor (beta chain) was carried out in a study of T cell clonality in common variable immunodeficiency. The CVID group had about 15 females and 29 males, mean age roughly 40. Both groups were predominantly of Caucasian heritage. CVID and control samples used equivalent genomic DNA input. Clones were sequenced by immunoSEQ multiplex PCR, and TCRdb holds only the in-frame ones, with some missing. The sample shows more than 9,000 clones, none of them appearing just once. V was pared by 4 bases and J by 0 bases, with 3 bases of the junction left unmatched. Germline assignment: CDR1 SGHTA and CDR2 FQGNSA. This CDR3 has 15 amino acids. Study-wide points: Fewer deletions and N-nucleotide insertions were reportedly seen in common variable immunodeficiency TCR beta sequences. Shared TCRbeta clones were fewer between CVID subjects than controls.

This clone has just a few counts. As yet, its antigen is unknown. The read terminates 3 residues before the CDR3 end, so the remaining end is supplied by the germline J gene. The chain links TRBV7-2 to TRBJ2-5; 9 bases align to TRBD2. The sequenced sample was peripheral blood mononuclear cells. The origin of this receptor is a human donor with common variable immunodeficiency. The CDR3 bases that were read are TGTGCCAGCAGCTCTAGCGGGACTCACCAAGAGACC. Translated, it gives CASSSSGTHQET. The CDR3 in its entirety is CASSSSGTHQETQYF.